This entry is about one TCR beta chain. Its antigen is unknown. The record originates from a study of vaccination and CD4 T cells after COVID-19. Overall study context: The study enrolled six male and four female convalescents, two of whom were Hispanic. The stimulating agents, overlapping spike peptides, came from SARS-CoV-2, HCoV-NL63, HCoV-OC43 and HCoV-229E. Following dose two, a median approximately 75 days (range 14 to 241) passed before post-vaccine samples were taken. Study outcomes and limitations: Counts of SARS-CoV-2-reactive clonotypes had a median that went from approximately 21 to 38, a nonsignificant change.

Germline loops: CDR1 MNHNS, CDR2 SASEGT. The CDR3 is made up of 17 amino acids. V lost 7 bases to trimming and J lost 5 bases, with 23 bases between them. Specified treatment: roughly 10-day PBMC culture with coronavirus spike peptide pools or control peptides (ViraFEST assay). An Oncomine TCR Beta short-read assay was used to sequence the DNA from cultured CD4+ T cells. TCRdb reanalysed the PCR reads using MiXCR and keeps one entry per CDR3 protein. The sample carries around 15,000 distinct CDR3 sequences, roughly 47% recorded once. The sequenced sample consisted of CD4+ T cells from blood, cultured in vitro. The rearrangement links TRBV6-1 to TRBJ2-2; no firm D call. The TCR was taken from a human donor who had recovered from COVID-19. The CDR3 sequence: CASTLRSGVQATGELFF. The CDR3 DNA sequence: TGTGCCAGCACCCTTAGATCCGGCGTGCAGGCAACCGGGGAGCTGTTTTTT.